What follows describes a single T cell receptor beta chain. As yet, its antigen is unknown. The protocol was immunoSEQ multiplex PCR, while the TCRdb copy is restricted to in-frame clones and leaves out a portion. The sample records some 30,000 clones, roughly four fifths being singletons. These data belong to a study of radiotherapy plus CTLA-4 blockade in lung cancer. The overall study: For roughly 19% of patients, objective responses occurred, and around 31% had disease control.

With 3 bases clipped from V and 3 bases from J, the junction kept 17 bases outside the gene matches. This CDR3 comprises 18 residues. Per the germline V gene, CDR1 is KGHSH and CDR2 is LQKENI. Whole-study results and caveats: TCR clones originating in tumors grew in number in blood after radiotherapy plus ipilimumab.

Enrolled patients, whose metastatic non-small-cell lung cancer was chemo-refractory, received focal radiation plus CTLA-4 blockade with ipilimumab. The specimen comprised peripheral blood, sampled from a patient treated with radiotherapy plus ipilimumab. The TCR sequence derives from a human donor with non-small cell lung cancer that progressed on radiotherapy plus ipilimumab. The chain recombines TRBV18 with TRBJ2-7; 7 nucleotides line up with TRBD1. The DNA for the CDR3 is TGTGCCAGCTCACCTCAGCCTTCCAACAGGGGAACGGACTACGAGCAGTACTTC. Translation: CASSPQPSNRGTDYEQYF.